What follows are 11 T cell receptor beta chains derived from one specimen sequenced in a study of molecular identifiers for immune sequencing clone quantification. TCRdb reanalysed the PCR reads using MiXCR and keeps one entry per CDR3 protein. The profile shows some 97,000 distinct CDR3 sequences, roughly a third of them singletons. The sequenced sample was naive CD8+ T cells from blood, with Jurkat cell RNA spiked in. Subset noted: FACS-sorted CD8+CD4-CCR7+CD45RA+ naive T cells. The receptors here all came from a human donor in good health. Some libraries in this study had Jurkat cell RNA spiked in.

This sequence joins TRBV4-1 and TRBJ2-5, with 7 bases lining up with TRBD2. V trimming: 4 bases; J trimming: 3 bases; junction bases outside the gene matches: 8. The length of the CDR3 is 15 residues. CDR1 MGHRA and CDR2 YSYEKL come from the germline V gene. The CDR3 nucleotides are TGCGCCAGCAGCCTTTCCGGGACTACTGAAGAGACCCAGTACTTC. Its translation: CASSLSGTTEETQYF.

This clonotype occurred a few times. The genes are TRBV7-7 and TRBJ2-5; possibly TRBD1 or TRBD2 for D (5 bases each). Germline V gene lookup returns CDR1 SSHAT and CDR2 FNYEAQ (reference sequence). CDR3 length: 14 amino acids. V lost 2 bases to trimming and J lost 4 bases, with 11 bases between them. The CDR3 sequence: CASSLTGGRETQYF. CDR3 coding DNA: TGTGCCAGCAGCTTAACAGGAGGAAGAGAGACCCAGTACTTC.

The V call is TRBV6-5, the J call TRBJ2-1; D gene ambiguous. Trimming pared 4 bases from V and 3 bases from J, leaving 7 bases between. Germline CDR1 reads MNHEY; CDR2 reads SVGAGI. The CDR3 consists of 13 residues. The DNA for the CDR3 is TGTGCCAGCAGTTTTGACAACTACAATGAGCAGTTCTTC. The encoded protein is CASSFDNYNEQFF.

Note on this clonotype: Compared with germline, one end of the junction differs, possibly owing to a read error. V usage is TRBV29-1 and J usage is TRBJ2-7; D uncertain. Per germline, CDR1 SQVTM and CDR2 ANQGSEA. The CDR3 sequence is 13 residues long. The CDR3 coding sequence is TGCAGCGTCAGGCCCTCGGATTGTTACGAGAAGTACTTC. As protein: CSVRPSDCYEKYF.

At least ten counts were recorded for this clonotype. V usage is TRBV23-1 and J usage is TRBJ2-3; D gene ambiguous. TRBV23-1 qualifies as an ORF whose function is uncertain. The CDR3 length is 11 residues. V lost 6 bases and J lost 5, with 6 bases in between. This CDR3 reads CASRALDTQYF. CDR3 sequence (DNA): TGCGCCAGCAGAGCCTTAGATACGCAGTATTTT.

This chain joins TRBV11-2 and TRBJ2-3; D gene unclear. This CDR3 contains 15 residues. Germline assignment: CDR1 SGHAT and CDR2 FQNNGV. The ends were cut back, 1 base at V and 1 base at J, with 9 bases in the middle. The CDR3 spells CASSLGQWGTDTQYF. In nucleotides, the CDR3 is TGTGCCAGCAGCTTAGGGCAGTGGGGCACAGATACGCAGTATTTT.

In nucleotides, the CDR3 is TGTGCCAGCAGTTACTATGCTACACTCACAGATACGCAGTATTTT. Amino acid sequence: CASSYYATLTDTQYF. This rearrangement joins TRBV6-2 or TRBV6-3 to TRBJ2-3; no clear D. CDR1 is MNHEY, CDR2 SVGEGT, per germline. CDR3 size: 15 residues. Trimming stripped 1 base from V and 2 bases from J, with 10 bases between.

This clonotype was observed many times. The chain has TRBV4-1 and TRBJ2-7; tentative D call: TRBD2 (6 bases). Germline lookup yields CDR1 MGHRA and CDR2 YSYEKL. Trimming removed 1 base at V and 3 bases at J, with 13 bases between. This CDR3 is 15 amino acids long. CDR3 region: CASSQAPRESYEQYF. The CDR3 nucleotides are TGCGCCAGCAGCCAAGCCCCCCGGGAGAGCTACGAGCAGTACTTC.

This clonotype was observed many times. V usage is TRBV5-4 and J usage is TRBJ2-3; D gene uncertain. This CDR3 is built from 11 residues. Deletions cut 0 bases from V and 11 bases from J, with 7 bases between. Per germline, CDR1 SGHNT and CDR2 YYREEE (reference sequence). CDR3 protein: CASSLAAKQYF. CDR3 sequence (DNA): TGTGCCAGCAGCTTGGCCGCCAAGCAGTATTTT. Full variable domain (outside the CDR3, taken from reference TRBV5-4 and TRBJ2-3): ETGVTQSPTHLIKTRGQQVTLRCSSQSGHNTVSWYQQALGQGPQFIFQYYREEENGRGNFPPRFSGLQFPNYSSELNVNALELDDSALYLCASSLAAKQYFGPGTRLTVL.

This clonotype appeared a few times. V and J are TRBV7-9 and TRBJ2-3, with D tentatively TRBD1 (7 bases). The CDR3 contains 15 residues. CDR1 and CDR2 from the germline V gene are SEHNR and FQNEAQ (reference sequence). V gave up 1 base and J gave up 2 bases, with 10 bases separating them. The CDR3 here is CASSLGRGDTDTQYF. The CDR3 coding sequence is TGTGCCAGCAGCTTAGGCAGGGGGGACACAGATACGCAGTATTTT.

Remarks on this clonotype: As the CDR3 is not closed by the conserved phenylalanine or tryptophan, this likely results from a read error. This chain uses TRBV7-9 with TRBJ2-7, with 10 bases identical to TRBD1. This CDR3 contains 15 residues. Trimming cost V 3 bases and J 5 bases; bases outside gene matches: 7. CDR1 is SEHNR and CDR2 is FQNEAQ in the germline V gene (reference sequence). The CDR3 region is CASSFPGTGVNEQYI. The CDR3 region has the DNA TGTGCCAGCAGCTTCCCCGGGACAGGGGTAAACGAGCAGTACATC.